What follows are 11 T cell receptor beta chains derived from one specimen sequenced in a study of cytomegalovirus exposure and HLA in healthy donors (dated 2017 in TCRdb). Library preparation employed the immunoSEQ multiplex PCR assay. A mixture of 60 forward primers for TCR Vbeta segments and 13 reverse primers for TCR Jbeta segments was used in the multiplex PCR. In TCRdb, the immuneACCESS table is reduced to in-frame sequences with V and J assigned. These tables do not hold every clone; where another copy was compared, an unresolved V gene accounts for under half, and the others remain unexplained. The sample records about 140,000 clones, almost 80% of which are singletons. Of the sample, less than 2% is held by the ten largest clones. Input material: PBMCs. These receptors all come from a woman aged 25 to 45 in good health and CMV-seronegative.

Points on this clone: The junction does not match germline at one end; this may be a read error. The chain couples TRBV7-9 to TRBJ1-6; D is ambiguous. The V gene's germline CDR1 is SEHNR and CDR2 FQNEAQ (reference sequence). The CDR3 contains 12 residues. CDR3 nucleotide sequence: TGTTCCAGCAGCCCTAACAATTCACCCCTCCACTTT. Translating gives CSSSPNNSPLHF.

This sequence joins TRBV6-1 and TRBJ1-3, with a possible D match to TRBD1 (6 bases). This CDR3 spans 14 amino acids. V dropped 5 bases and J dropped 1 base, with 9 bases sitting between them. Germline-derived CDR1 and CDR2 are MNHNS and SASEGT. In DNA form, the CDR3 reads TGTGCCAGCAGTCGAGGGGGTTCTGGAAACACCATATATTTT. It codes for CASSRGGSGNTIYF.

This clone was picked up a small number of times. As DNA, the CDR3 is TGTGCCAGCAGTGCCCCGGGAGATACGCAGTATTTT. It codes for CASSAPGDTQYF. V usage is TRBV6-1 and J usage is TRBJ2-3, with D hard to call. This CDR3 has 12 residues. V gave up 4 bases and J gave up 5 bases, with 7 bases separating them. The germline CDR1 and CDR2 sequences are MNHNS and SASEGT.

The chain recombines TRBV4-1 with TRBJ1-1; D is ambiguous. V dropped 6 bases and J dropped 8 bases, with 22 bases sitting between them. This CDR3 region has 15 residues. Germline lookup yields CDR1 MGHRA and CDR2 YSYEKL. The CDR3 reads CASSFVPGDPREAFF. The CDR3 region has the DNA TGCGCCAGCAGTTTCGTTCCCGGAGACCCCCGGGAAGCTTTCTTT.

The chain combines TRBV6-1 with TRBJ1-1; D gene ambiguous. This CDR3 region has 14 residues. Germline values: CDR1 MNHNS, CDR2 SASEGT. V dropped 3 bases and J dropped 11 bases, with 19 bases sitting between them. CDR3 in amino acids: CASSESVGVIRAFF. The CDR3 DNA reads as TGTGCCAGCAGTGAGTCGGTCGGGGTGATACGGGCTTTCTTT.

The chain has TRBV7-3 and TRBJ2-3; 11 nucleotides agree with TRBD2. CDR3 length: 14 amino acids. J was trimmed by 3 bases and V by 8 bases; bases with no gene match: 4. Germline CDR1 and CDR2: SGHTA and FQGTGA. The CDR3 DNA follows: TGTGCCAGCCGGCTAGCGGGGGGAACAGATACGCAGTATTTT. It is translated as CASRLAGGTDTQYF.

V gene TRBV27 combines with J gene TRBJ1-2; 7 nucleotides line up with TRBD1. The V and J ends lost 2 bases and 4 bases, in that order; junction bases with no gene match: 4. The CDR3 is 14 residues long. Germline loops: CDR1 MNHEY, CDR2 SMNVEV (reference sequence). The CDR3 here is CASSLKGASYGYTF. The CDR3 region has the DNA TGTGCCAGCAGTTTAAAGGGGGCCAGCTATGGCTACACCTTC.

V gene TRBV6-5 combines with J gene TRBJ2-3; 7 positions match TRBD2. CDR1 is MNHEY and CDR2 is SVGAGI in the germline V gene. This CDR3 contains 14 residues. J lost 1 base, V lost 5 bases, and 3 bases had no gene match. The CDR3 sequence is CASSLRGGTDTQYF. CDR3 bases: TGTGCCAGCAGTCTTCGGGGGGGCACAGATACGCAGTATTTT.

The rearrangement joins TRBV27 to TRBJ2-1; 16 positions match TRBD2. V shed 5 bases, J shed 0 bases, and the junction held 16 bases outside the gene matches. Per the germline V gene, CDR1 is MNHEY and CDR2 is SMNVEV (reference sequence). The CDR3 loop spans 22 amino acids. The CDR3 sequence: CASSRSPLSGLAGGSSYNEQFF. CDR3 DNA: TGTGCCAGCAGTCGATCCCCCTTATCGGGACTAGCGGGGGGGAGCTCCTACAATGAGCAGTTCTTC.

The V call is TRBV29-1, the J call TRBJ1-5; TRBD1 matches at 8 bases. CDR1 and CDR2 from the germline V gene are SQVTM and ANQGSEA. The length of the CDR3 is 13 residues. Losses at the gene ends were 3 bases for V and 4 bases for J; bases not matched to a gene: 2. CDR3 sequence (DNA): TGCAGCGTTGACCAGGGGGCAAATCAGCCCCAGCATTTT. It codes for CSVDQGANQPQHF.

This clone was counted only a few times. The chain has TRBV5-4 and TRBJ1-1, with D tentatively TRBD1 (6 bases). The CDR3 is 13 residues long. Trimming took off 10 bases at V and 2 bases at J, with 15 bases between the two ends. Germline loops: CDR1 SGHNT, CDR2 YYREEE (reference sequence). The CDR3 spells CAGSQGYNTEAFF. In DNA form, the CDR3 reads TGTGCCGGTTCTCAGGGGTATAACACTGAAGCTTTCTTT.